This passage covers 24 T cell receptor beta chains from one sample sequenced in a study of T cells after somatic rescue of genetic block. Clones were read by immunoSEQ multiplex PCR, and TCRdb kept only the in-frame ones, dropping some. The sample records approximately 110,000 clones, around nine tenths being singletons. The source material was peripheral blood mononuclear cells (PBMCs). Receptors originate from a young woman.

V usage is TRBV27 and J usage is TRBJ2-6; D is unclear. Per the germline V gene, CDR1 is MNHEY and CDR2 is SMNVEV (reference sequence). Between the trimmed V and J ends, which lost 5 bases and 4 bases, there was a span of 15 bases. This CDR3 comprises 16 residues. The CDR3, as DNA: TGTGCCAGCAGTCTCGAATCGGCGGCGGGGGCCAACGTCCTGACTTTC. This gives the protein CASSLESAAGANVLTF.

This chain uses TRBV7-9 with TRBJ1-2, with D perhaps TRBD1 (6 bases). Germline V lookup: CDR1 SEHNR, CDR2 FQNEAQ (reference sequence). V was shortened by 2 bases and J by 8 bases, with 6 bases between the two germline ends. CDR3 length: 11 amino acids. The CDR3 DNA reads TGTGCCAGCAGCTTAACAGGGGGCTACACCTTC. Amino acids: CASSLTGGYTF. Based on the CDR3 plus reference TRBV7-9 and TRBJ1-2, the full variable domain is DTGVSQNPRHKITKRGQNVTFRCDPISEHNRLYWYRQTLGQGPEFLTYFQNEAQLEKSRLLSDRFSAERPKGSFSTLEIQRTEQGDSAMYLCASSLTGGYTFGSGTRLTVV.

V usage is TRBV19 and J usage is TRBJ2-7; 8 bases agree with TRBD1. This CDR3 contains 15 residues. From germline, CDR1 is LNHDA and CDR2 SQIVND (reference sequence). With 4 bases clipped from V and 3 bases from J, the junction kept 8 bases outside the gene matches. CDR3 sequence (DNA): TGTGCCAGTAGTAGGGCAGGACAGGGTATCTACGAGCAGTACTTC. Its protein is CASSRAGQGIYEQYF. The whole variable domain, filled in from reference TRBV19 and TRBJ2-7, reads DGGITQSPKYLFRKEGQNVTLSCEQNLNHDAMYWYRQDPGQGLRLIYYSQIVNDFQKGDIAEGYSVSREKKESFPLTVTSAQKNPTAFYLCASSRAGQGIYEQYFGPGTRLTVT.

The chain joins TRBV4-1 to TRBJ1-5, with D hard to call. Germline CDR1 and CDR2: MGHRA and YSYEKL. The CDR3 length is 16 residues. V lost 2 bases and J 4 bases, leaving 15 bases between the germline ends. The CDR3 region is CASSQLLYMRNQPQHF. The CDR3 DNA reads TGCGCCAGCAGCCAACTATTATATATGCGGAATCAGCCCCAGCATTTT.

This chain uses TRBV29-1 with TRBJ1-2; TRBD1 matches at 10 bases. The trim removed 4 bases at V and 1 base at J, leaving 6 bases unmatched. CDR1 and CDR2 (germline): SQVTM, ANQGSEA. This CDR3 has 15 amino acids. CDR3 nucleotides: TGCAGCGTTGGGGACGGGACAGGGGTTAACTATGGCTACACCTTC. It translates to CSVGDGTGVNYGYTF. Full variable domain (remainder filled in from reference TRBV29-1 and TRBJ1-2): SAVISQKPSRDICQRGTSLTIQCQVDSQVTMMFWYRQQPGQSLTLIATANQGSEATYESGFVIDKFPISRPNLTFSTLTVSNMSPEDSSIYLCSVGDGTGVNYGYTFGSGTRLTVV.

CDR3 protein: CASGPGLAGGIGTDTQYF. DNA of the CDR3: TGTGCTAGTGGCCCCGGACTAGCGGGGGGGATAGGGACAGATACGCAGTATTTT. This chain connects TRBV12-5 to TRBJ2-3; 15 bases align to TRBD2. The CDR3 length is 18 residues. The trim removed 6 bases at V and 3 bases at J, leaving 10 bases unmatched. The germline V gene encodes CDR1 LGHNT and CDR2 FRNRAP.

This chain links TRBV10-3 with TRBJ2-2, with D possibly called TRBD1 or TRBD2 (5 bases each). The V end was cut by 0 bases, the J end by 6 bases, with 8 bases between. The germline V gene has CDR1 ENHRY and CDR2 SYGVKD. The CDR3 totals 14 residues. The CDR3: CAISESRGAGELFF. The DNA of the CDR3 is TGTGCCATCAGTGAGTCGAGGGGTGCCGGGGAGCTGTTTTTT.

In DNA form, the CDR3 reads TGTGCCAGTAGTGTCACTCCCGGTATAGGGACAGATACGCAGTATTTT. Residues: CASSVTPGIGTDTQYF. The rearrangement uses TRBV19 and TRBJ2-3; D call uncertain. Trimming took 5 bases from V and 3 from J, leaving 18 bases between them. The CDR3 spans 16 residues. The germline V gene has CDR1 LNHDA and CDR2 SQIVND (reference sequence).

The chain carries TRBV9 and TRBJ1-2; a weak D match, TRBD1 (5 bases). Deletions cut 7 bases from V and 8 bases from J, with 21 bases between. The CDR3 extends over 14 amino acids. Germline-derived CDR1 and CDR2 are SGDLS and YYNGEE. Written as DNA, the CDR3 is TGTGCCAGCTACGACTCTAAAAACCCAGGGGGCTACACCTTC. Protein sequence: CASYDSKNPGGYTF.

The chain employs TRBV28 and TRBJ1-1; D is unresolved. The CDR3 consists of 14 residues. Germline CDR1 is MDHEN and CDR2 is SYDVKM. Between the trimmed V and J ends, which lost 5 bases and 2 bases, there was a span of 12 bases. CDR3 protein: CASSLLTFNTEAFF. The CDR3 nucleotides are TGTGCCAGCAGTCTCCTGACTTTTAACACTGAAGCTTTCTTT. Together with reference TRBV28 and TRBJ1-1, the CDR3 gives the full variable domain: DVKVTQSSRYLVKRTGEKVFLECVQDMDHENMFWYRQDPGLGLRLIYFSYDVKMKEKGDIPEGYSVSREKKERFSLILESASTNQTSMYLCASSLLTFNTEAFFGQGTRLTVV.

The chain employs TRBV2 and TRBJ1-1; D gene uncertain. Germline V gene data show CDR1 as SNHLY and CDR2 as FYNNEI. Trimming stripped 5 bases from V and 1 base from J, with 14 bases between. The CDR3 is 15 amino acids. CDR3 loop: CASSPGRPGNTEAFF. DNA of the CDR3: TGTGCCAGCAGTCCAGGACGGCCGGGGAACACTGAAGCTTTCTTT.

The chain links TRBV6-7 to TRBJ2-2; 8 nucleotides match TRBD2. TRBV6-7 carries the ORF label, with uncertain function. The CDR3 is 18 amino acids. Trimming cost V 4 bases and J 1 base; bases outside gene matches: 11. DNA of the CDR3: TGTGCCAGCAGTTGTAGCGGGGCGCGTTGTCGGAACACCGGGGAGCTGTTTTTT. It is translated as CASSCSGARCRNTGELFF.

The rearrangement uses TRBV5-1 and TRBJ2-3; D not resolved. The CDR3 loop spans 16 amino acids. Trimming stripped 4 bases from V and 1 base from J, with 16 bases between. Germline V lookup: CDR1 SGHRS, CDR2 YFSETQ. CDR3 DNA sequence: TGCGCCAGCAGCCCCCGTGATTCTTTGGGCACAGATACGCAGTATTTT. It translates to CASSPRDSLGTDTQYF.

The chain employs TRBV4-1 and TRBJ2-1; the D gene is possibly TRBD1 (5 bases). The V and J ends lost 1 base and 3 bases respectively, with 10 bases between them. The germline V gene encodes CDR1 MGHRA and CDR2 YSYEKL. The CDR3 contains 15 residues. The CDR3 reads CASSQAVTGYNEQFF. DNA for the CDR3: TGCGCCAGCAGCCAAGCTGTCACAGGCTACAATGAGCAGTTCTTC.

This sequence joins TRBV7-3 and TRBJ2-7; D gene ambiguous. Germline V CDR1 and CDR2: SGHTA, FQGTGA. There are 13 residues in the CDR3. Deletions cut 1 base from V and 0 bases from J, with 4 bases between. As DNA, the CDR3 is TGTGCCAGCAGCTTAATGCCCTCCTACGAGCAGTACTTC. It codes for CASSLMPSYEQYF.

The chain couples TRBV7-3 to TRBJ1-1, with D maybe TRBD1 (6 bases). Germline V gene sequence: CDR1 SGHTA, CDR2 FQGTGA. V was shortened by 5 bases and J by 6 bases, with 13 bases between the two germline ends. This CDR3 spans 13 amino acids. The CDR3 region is CASSDRGGSEAFF. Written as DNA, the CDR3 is TGTGCCAGCAGCGATAGAGGGGGGTCTGAAGCTTTCTTT.

CDR3 residues: CATQGIAGGEYNEQFF. The CDR3 DNA reads as TGTGCCACACAGGGAATAGCGGGGGGGGAATACAATGAGCAGTTCTTC. The J gene is TRBJ2-1, the V gene TRBV10-3; 11 nucleotides agree with TRBD2. Per the germline V gene, CDR1 is ENHRY and CDR2 is SYGVKD. V was clipped by 10 bases and J by 4 bases; unmatched bases: 12. The CDR3 consists of 16 residues.

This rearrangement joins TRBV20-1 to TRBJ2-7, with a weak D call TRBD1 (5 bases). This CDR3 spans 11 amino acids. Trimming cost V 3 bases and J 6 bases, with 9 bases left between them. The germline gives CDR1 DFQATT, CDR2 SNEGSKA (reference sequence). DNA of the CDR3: TGCAGTGCTAGTAGGGGCCTCGAGCAGTACTTC. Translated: CSASRGLEQYF.

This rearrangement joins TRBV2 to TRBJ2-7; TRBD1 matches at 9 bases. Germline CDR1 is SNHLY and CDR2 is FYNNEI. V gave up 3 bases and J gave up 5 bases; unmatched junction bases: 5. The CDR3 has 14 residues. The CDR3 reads CASSEGTGSHEQYF. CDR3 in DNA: TGTGCCAGCAGTGAGGGGACAGGGTCCCACGAGCAGTACTTC.

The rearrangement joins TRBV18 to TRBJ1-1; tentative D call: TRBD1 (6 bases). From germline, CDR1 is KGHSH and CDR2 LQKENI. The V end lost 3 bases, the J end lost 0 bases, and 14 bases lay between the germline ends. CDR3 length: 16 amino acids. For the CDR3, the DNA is TGTGCCAGCTCACCGGGGATGGACAGCTTGAACACTGAAGCTTTCTTT. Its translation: CASSPGMDSLNTEAFF.

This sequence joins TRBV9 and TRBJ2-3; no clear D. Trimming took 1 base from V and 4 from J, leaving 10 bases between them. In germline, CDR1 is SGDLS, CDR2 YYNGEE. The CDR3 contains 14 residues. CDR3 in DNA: TGTGCCAGCAGCGTATCCTCAAGGTCAGATACGCAGTATTTT. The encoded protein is CASSVSSRSDTQYF.

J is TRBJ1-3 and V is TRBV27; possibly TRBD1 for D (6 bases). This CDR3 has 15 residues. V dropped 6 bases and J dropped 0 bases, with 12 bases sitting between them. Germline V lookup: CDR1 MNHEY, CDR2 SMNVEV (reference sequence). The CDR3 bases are TGTGCCAGCAGGCTTGGACAGCTCTCTGGAAACACCATATATTTT. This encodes CASRLGQLSGNTIYF.

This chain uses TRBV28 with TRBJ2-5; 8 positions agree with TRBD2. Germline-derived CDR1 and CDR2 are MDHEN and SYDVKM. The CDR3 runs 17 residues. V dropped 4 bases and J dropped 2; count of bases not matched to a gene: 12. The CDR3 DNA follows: TGTGCCAGCAGTTATCCCTGGGAGCGGGGGAAACAAGAGACCCAGTACTTC. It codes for CASSYPWERGKQETQYF.

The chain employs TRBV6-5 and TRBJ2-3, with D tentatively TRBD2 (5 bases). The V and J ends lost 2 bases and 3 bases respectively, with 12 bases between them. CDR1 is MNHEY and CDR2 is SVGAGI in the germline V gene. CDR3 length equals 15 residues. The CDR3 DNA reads TGTGCCAGCAGTTACGACGGAGGCCCGACAGATACGCAGTATTTT. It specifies CASSYDGGPTDTQYF.